This T cell receptor (beta chain) was captured in a study of shared T cell receptors in the human thymus. Assay: immunoSEQ multiplex PCR; the TCRdb copy retains only in-frame clones and omits some. The sample shows 700,000 to 750,000 clones, around 85% of them seen only once. Germline lookup yields CDR1 KGHSH and CDR2 LQKENI. V was clipped by 2 bases and J by 7 bases, with 12 bases between them. The CDR3 extends over 14 amino acids. Separately, the same data were catalogued under a study of human thymus T cells. That publication notes: Corrective heart surgery yielded the resections from which the thymus tissue came. Thymic and blood repertoires showed apparently biased V and J gene usage. In unrelated individuals, thymic repertoires overlapped highly, according to related research.

Sample: thymocytes. This chain links TRBV18 with TRBJ1-5; no definite D call. This receptor was identified in a girl under two years old with a congenital heart defect. CDR3 sequence: CASSPVRAGQPQHF. The DNA for the CDR3 is TGTGCCAGCTCACCAGTGAGGGCCGGACAGCCCCAGCATTTT.